This T cell receptor (gamma chain) appears in the sequencing data of a study of gamma-delta chains in newborns, infants, children (dated by TCRdb to the late 2010s). With regard to the full study: In the study title, it is stated that polyclonal expansion of innate gammadelta T cells is driven by microbial exposure immediately after birth. The study examined the way microbial exposure affected innate gammadelta T cell populations in human newborns right after birth.

Sequencer: Illumina MiSeq. Clones were re-identified by TCRdb from the public reads with CATT, and rows with the same DNA were merged. In all, the sample holds about 660 gamma-chain clones, and around 6.4% of those were seen once. The ten largest clonotypes hold 20% to 25% of the sample. The CDR3 holds 12 amino acids from the cysteine to the phenylalanine. Here the CDR3 DNA is all that survives: 36 bases in frame from base 1. CDR1 and CDR2, per the germline V gene, are EGSTGY and YDSYTSSV. Comment on this clone: Its antigen remains undetermined. A read error is possible here, since a much larger clone lies one base away.

This receptor was identified in a child who was a newborn, infant or young child, either healthy, febrile or measles-vaccinated (not recorded which). The rearrangement joined TRGV4 to TRGJ1 or TRGJ2. Sequencing input: blood. The DNA reads TGTGCCACCCGGGACCACGCCTGTAAGAAACTCTTT. Its translation is CATRDHACKKLF.